This T cell receptor beta chain was found in a study of shared clonotypes between healthy human individuals. J lost 2 bases, V lost 8 bases, and 8 bases had no gene match. This CDR3 is built from 14 residues. Germline V CDR1 and CDR2: MNHEY, SVGAGI. The authors split each subset's genomic DNA evenly across several immunoSEQ plates. Original processing methods: Filtering differed because ImmunoSEQ produced junction-only sequences that carried no quality scores. Using immunoSEQ multiplex PCR, the repertoire was profiled, and TCRdb retains in-frame clones only, with some absent. The DNA was the basis for D and trimming; V, J and clone size are from that table. This sample yields about 500,000 clones, of which 75% to 80% are seen a single time; around 12% belongs to the top ten.

The source is a woman in her thirties or forties in good health. Some clones in this sample may be carry-over from other donors' samples. The source material was PBMCs. The rearrangement links TRBV6-5 to TRBJ2-5; TRBD1 agrees at 7 bases. The CDR3 DNA is TGTGCCAGCGGAAACAGGGGTTGGCAAGAGACCCAGTACTTC. Residues: CASGNRGWQETQYF.